The 32 T cell receptor beta chains listed next were all sequenced from one sample in a study of T cell repertoires in cytomegalovirus infection. These TCRs are of unknown antigen specificity. Using its own MiXCR run on the reads, TCRdb lists one record per CDR3 protein. This table has hundreds of thousands of distinct CDR3 sequences, 30% to 35% appearing once. The sequences come from cultured PBMCs, collected from culture after CMV antigen stimulation. All receptors come from a human donor in good health (CMV status not recorded). Some clones in this sample may be carry-over from other donors' samples.

The chain joins TRBV4-2 to TRBJ1-5; maybe TRBD1 (6 bases). The germline CDR1 and CDR2 sequences are LGHNA and YNFKEQ. V dropped 4 bases and J dropped 4 bases, with 11 bases sitting between them. The CDR3 totals 14 residues. This chain's CDR3 is CASSLYRANQPQHF. In DNA form, the CDR3 reads TGTGCCAGCAGCCTCTACAGGGCAAATCAGCCCCAGCATTTT.

The V call is TRBV27, the J call TRBJ2-7; D gene unclear. V gave up 3 bases and J gave up 3 bases, with 12 bases separating them. Germline CDR1 is MNHEY and CDR2 is SMNVEV (reference sequence). The CDR3 runs to 14 residues. CDR3 residues: CASSLPGEGYEQYF. DNA of the CDR3: TGTGCCAGCAGTTTGCCTGGGGAAGGCTACGAGCAGTACTTC.

The chain employs TRBV7-6 and TRBJ1-6; no reliable D call. V was clipped by 5 bases and J by 7 bases, with 6 bases between them. Germline V CDR1 and CDR2: SGHVS, FNYEAQ. The CDR3 has 12 amino acids. CDR3 in DNA: TGTGCCAGCAGCCCGATGAATTCACCCCTCCACTTT. Residues: CASSPMNSPLHF.

This clonotype was seen repeatedly, ten times or more. The chain has TRBV12-3 or TRBV12-4 and TRBJ1-1; D uncertain. The germline V and J ends were trimmed by 8 bases and 1 base, with 14 bases remaining between them. The CDR3 covers 14 residues. The CDR3 region has the DNA TGTGCCAGCCTTCGAAAGACCCGGAACACTGAAGCTTTCTTT. Amino acid sequence: CASLRKTRNTEAFF.

This clonotype has just a few counts. V is TRBV7-9 and J is TRBJ2-7; possible D gene TRBD1, 6 bases. Germline assignment: CDR1 SEHNR and CDR2 FQNEAQ (reference sequence). The CDR3 runs 14 residues. Trimming removed 5 bases from V and 3 bases from J, with 14 bases in between. The CDR3 nucleotides are TGTGCCAGCAGCCCATGGGACAAACACTACGAGCAGTACTTC. Protein sequence: CASSPWDKHYEQYF. The complete variable domain, with remaining parts taken from reference TRBV7-9 and TRBJ2-7, reads DTGVSQNPRHKITKRGQNVTFRCDPISEHNRLYWYRQTLGQGPEFLTYFQNEAQLEKSRLLSDRFSAERPKGSFSTLEIQRTEQGDSAMYLCASSPWDKHYEQYFGPGTRLTVT.

V usage is TRBV19 and J usage is TRBJ1-1, with D unresolved. Germline lookup yields CDR1 LNHDA and CDR2 SQIVND (reference sequence). V lost 5 bases, J lost 5 bases, and 9 bases lay in between. The CDR3 runs 12 residues. The CDR3 nucleotides read TGTGCCAGTAGTGCCCGGGTTACTGAAGCTTTCTTT. This gives the protein CASSARVTEAFF. The variable domain in full, with the rest retrieved from reference TRBV19 and TRBJ1-1, is DGGITQSPKYLFRKEGQNVTLSCEQNLNHDAMYWYRQDPGQGLRLIYYSQIVNDFQKGDIAEGYSVSREKKESFPLTVTSAQKNPTAFYLCASSARVTEAFFGQGTRLTVV.

This clonotype came up a few times. The CDR3: CASSLILYEQFF. CDR3 DNA sequence: TGTGCCAGCAGTTTAATATTATATGAGCAGTTCTTC. The V call is TRBV12-3 or TRBV12-4, the J call TRBJ2-1, with D hard to call. The CDR3 loop spans 12 amino acids. V was clipped by 2 bases and J by 8 bases, with 7 bases between them.

The table lists this clonotype with many counts. This chain connects TRBV7-8 to TRBJ1-5; TRBD1 agrees at 9 bases. The V gene end was trimmed by 4 bases and the J gene end by 5 bases; junction bases not matched to a gene: 6. This CDR3 has 15 amino acids. Germline V gives CDR1 SGHVS, CDR2 FQNEAQ. The CDR3 DNA reads as TGTGCCAGCAGCTCCCGGACAGGGGCCTATCAGCCCCAGCATTTT. Residues: CASSSRTGAYQPQHF.

J is TRBJ2-7 and V is TRBV7-2; D gene ambiguous. V was clipped by 4 bases and J by 2 bases, with 12 bases between them. The CDR3 has 14 amino acids. Germline V gene lookup returns CDR1 SGHTA and CDR2 FQGNSA. The CDR3 protein is CASSSRTPAYEQYF. The CDR3 bases are TGTGCCAGCAGCTCAAGGACCCCAGCCTACGAGCAGTACTTC.

V usage is TRBV30 and J usage is TRBJ2-7, with D perhaps TRBD2 (6 bases). Germline V gives CDR1 GTSNPN, CDR2 SVGIG (reference sequence). The germline V and J ends were trimmed by 4 bases and 2 bases, with 18 bases remaining between them. This CDR3 is built from 15 residues. The CDR3 DNA follows: TGTGCCTGGACCGCGCGGACTACGGATCCCTACGAGCAGTACTTC. This translates into CAWTARTTDPYEQYF. Together with reference TRBV30 and TRBJ2-7, the CDR3 gives the full variable domain: SQTIHQWPATLVQPVGSPLSLECTVEGTSNPNLYWYRQAAGRGLQLLFYSVGIGQISSEVPQNLSASRPQDRQFILSSKKLLLSDSGFYLCAWTARTTDPYEQYFGPGTRLTVT.

This clonotype was counted only a few times. The chain joins TRBV6-2 or TRBV6-3 to TRBJ2-1; D is perhaps TRBD1 (6 bases). V was shortened by 7 bases and J by 7 bases, with 11 bases between the two germline ends. There are 12 residues in the CDR3. CDR1 is MNHEY, CDR2 SVGEGT, per germline. CDR3 loop: CASTRGMNEQFF. The CDR3 DNA follows: TGTGCCAGCACCAGGGGTATGAATGAGCAGTTCTTC.

The chain recombines TRBV19 with TRBJ2-1; 12 bases line up with TRBD2. There are 17 residues in the CDR3. CDR1 and CDR2 from the germline V gene are LNHDA and SQIVND (reference sequence). V lost 7 bases and J lost 4; bases outside the gene matches: 11. The CDR3 protein is CASTATSGGATYNEQFF. In DNA, the CDR3 is TGTGCCAGTACGGCGACTAGCGGGGGAGCAACTTACAATGAGCAGTTCTTC.

The chain uses TRBV7-9 and TRBJ2-2, with a weak D call TRBD1 (6 bases). V was pared by 5 bases and J by 8 bases, with 21 bases between. The CDR3 spans 16 residues. CDR1 and CDR2 from the germline V gene are SEHNR and FQNEAQ (reference sequence). CDR3 sequence reads: CASSRGVVGALGELFF. The CDR3 DNA follows: TGTGCCAGCAGCAGGGGCGTCGTGGGGGCCCTAGGGGAGCTGTTTTTT.

This clonotype was counted only a few times. The rearrangement uses TRBV12-3 or TRBV12-4 and TRBJ1-2, with 8 positions matching TRBD1. The V segment lost 5 bases and the J segment 7 bases; nucleotides outside the gene matches: 9. The CDR3 consists of 14 residues. The CDR3 nucleotides read TGTGCCAGCAGTCCCCGGACAGGGAGGCCTGGCTACACCTTC. This codes for CASSPRTGRPGYTF.

This chain joins TRBV6-6 and TRBJ2-7, with 7 bases fitting TRBD2. The CDR3 has 14 residues. Germline CDR1 is MNHNY and CDR2 is SVGAGI (reference sequence). J gave up 4 bases and V 6 bases, and 9 bases lay outside the gene matches. CDR3 sequence reads: CASSPVGGEYEQYF. The CDR3 DNA reads as TGTGCCAGCAGCCCGGTGGGGGGGGAATACGAGCAGTACTTC.

This clonotype was observed a handful of times. The chain couples TRBV19 to TRBJ2-4; tentative D call: TRBD2 (5 bases). Per germline, CDR1 LNHDA and CDR2 SQIVND (reference sequence). The CDR3 is 13 residues long. V was shortened by 3 bases and J by 10 bases, with 13 bases between the two germline ends. Here the CDR3 reads CASSIEDLGIQYF. As DNA, the CDR3 is TGTGCCAGTAGTATTGAGGACTTAGGTATTCAGTACTTC. Complete variable domain (other parts from reference TRBV19 and TRBJ2-4): DGGITQSPKYLFRKEGQNVTLSCEQNLNHDAMYWYRQDPGQGLRLIYYSQIVNDFQKGDIAEGYSVSREKKESFPLTVTSAQKNPTAFYLCASSIEDLGIQYFGAGTRLSVL.

The rearrangement links TRBV11-2 to TRBJ2-1; D may match TRBD1 or TRBD2 (5 bases each). V was pared by 5 bases and J by 5 bases, with 25 bases between. The CDR3 is 18 residues long. CDR1 is SGHAT, CDR2 FQNNGV, per germline. CDR3 coding DNA: TGTGCCAGCAGCCTCAAGCGGACCACAGGAGTGGGCAACAATGAGCAGTTCTTC. Translated, it gives CASSLKRTTGVGNNEQFF. The whole variable domain, filled in from reference TRBV11-2 and TRBJ2-1, reads EAGVAQSPRYKIIEKRQSVAFWCNPISGHATLYWYQQILGQGPKLLIQFQNNGVVDDSQLPKDRFSAERLKGVDSTLKIQPAKLEDSAVYLCASSLKRTTGVGNNEQFFGPGTRLTVL.

This clonotype has ten or more counts. The rearrangement links TRBV7-2 to TRBJ2-7; D unclear. The V gene lost 0 bases and the J gene lost 0 bases, with 12 bases spanning the gap. The germline V gene encodes CDR1 SGHTA and CDR2 FQGNSA. The CDR3 length is 16 residues. The CDR3 reads CASSLASAPRSYEQYF. The CDR3 DNA follows: TGTGCCAGCAGCTTAGCTTCGGCGCCGCGCTCCTACGAGCAGTACTTC.

This clonotype turned up a few times. This chain connects TRBV6-1 to TRBJ2-3; maybe TRBD1 (6 bases). Germline V gene sequence: CDR1 MNHNS, CDR2 SASEGT. Trimming cost V 7 bases and J 2 bases, with 16 bases left between them. This CDR3 has 15 amino acids. The CDR3 DNA reads TGTGCCAGCACCATATCAGGGGCAACCACAGATACGCAGTATTTT. Protein sequence: CASTISGATTDTQYF.

This clonotype came up a few times. J is TRBJ1-4 and V is TRBV5-1, with D maybe TRBD1 (6 bases). The CDR3 covers 14 residues. In germline, CDR1 is SGHRS, CDR2 YFSETQ. Trimming pared 4 bases from V and 2 bases from J, leaving 9 bases between. The CDR3 loop reads CASSVGQTNEKLFF. The CDR3 bases are TGCGCCAGCAGCGTCGGACAGACTAATGAAAAACTGTTTTTT.

The chain has TRBV7-8 and TRBJ2-7, with D tentatively TRBD2 (6 bases). The V and J ends lost 5 bases and 3 bases respectively, with 20 bases between them. The CDR3 sequence is 16 residues long. CDR1 SGHVS and CDR2 FQNEAQ come from the germline V gene. The CDR3 reads CASSPSSGTSLYEQYF. The CDR3 DNA follows: TGTGCCAGCAGCCCGAGCTCGGGAACTAGCCTCTACGAGCAGTACTTC.

V gene TRBV12-3 or TRBV12-4 combines with J gene TRBJ2-3; 8 bases align to TRBD2. V was clipped by 3 bases and J by 6 bases; unmatched bases: 8. The CDR3 has 15 residues. The CDR3 loop reads CASSFPGGTTDTQYF. The DNA of the CDR3 is TGTGCCAGCAGTTTCCCGGGGGGGACAACCGATACGCAGTATTTT.

This clonotype occurred once. The gene calls are TRBV7-9 and TRBJ2-7, with D maybe TRBD1 (6 bases). Germline V gene data show CDR1 as SEHNR and CDR2 as FQNEAQ (reference sequence). The CDR3 totals 14 residues. V was shortened by 3 bases and J by 5 bases, with 14 bases between the two germline ends. The CDR3 sequence is CASSFDRPFDEQYF. The CDR3 bases are TGTGCCAGCAGCTTCGACAGGCCTTTTGACGAGCAGTACTTC.

This clonotype was picked up a small number of times. The chain uses TRBV20-1 and TRBJ1-1; no firm D call. The CDR3 loop spans 15 amino acids. Germline CDR1 reads DFQATT; CDR2 reads SNEGSKA (reference sequence). Trimming pared 1 base from V and 3 bases from J, leaving 15 bases between. The CDR3 region has the DNA TGCAGTGCTAGAGGAGGGCGGCAGGAAGACACTGAAGCTTTCTTT. Its translation: CSARGGRQEDTEAFF.

There are a few counts of this clonotype. The rearrangement links TRBV14 to TRBJ2-7; TRBD2 agrees at 10 bases. The CDR3 contains 16 residues. V was clipped by 2 bases and J by 4 bases; unmatched bases: 8. The germline CDR1 and CDR2 sequences are SGHDN and FVKESK. The CDR3 DNA is TGTGCCAGCAGCCAAATGGAGCGGGAGGGCCCTTACGAGCAGTACTTC. Its translation is CASSQMEREGPYEQYF.

This clonotype has at least ten counts. The rearrangement uses TRBV7-8 and TRBJ1-5, with 7 bases that match TRBD1. Germline V gene data show CDR1 as SGHVS and CDR2 as FQNEAQ. V shed 4 bases and J 4 bases; nucleotides not matched to a gene: 16. CDR3 length: 18 amino acids. In DNA, the CDR3 is TGTGCCAGCAGCTCGGACAGGAGTCTCGTGTATAGGAATCAGCCCCAGCATTTT. Translated, it gives CASSSDRSLVYRNQPQHF.

The table lists this clonotype with many counts. DNA of the CDR3: TGTGCCAGCAGTTTGGCCAGAAACGAGCAGTACTTC. Its translation is CASSLARNEQYF. The V gene is TRBV12-3 or TRBV12-4, the J gene TRBJ2-7; D is unclear. The CDR3 sequence is 12 residues long. Trimming pared 3 bases from V and 5 bases from J, leaving 8 bases between.

V and J are TRBV6-5 and TRBJ1-3; D unclear. The CDR3 consists of 15 residues. Germline-derived CDR1 and CDR2 are MNHEY and SVGAGI. V was shortened by 5 bases and J by 1 base, with 12 bases between the two germline ends. CDR3 DNA sequence: TGTGCCAGCAGTCACTTGGGCAGGTCTGGAAACACCATATATTTT. It yields the protein CASSHLGRSGNTIYF.

This clonotype was counted between two and nine times. The chain couples TRBV24-1 to TRBJ2-5, with 7 bases aligning to TRBD2. The CDR3 loop spans 15 amino acids. Germline V lookup: CDR1 KGHDR, CDR2 SFDVKD. The V segment lost 4 bases and the J segment 3 bases; nucleotides outside the gene matches: 7. The CDR3 protein is CATSEDGEGKETQYF. The CDR3 coding sequence is TGTGCCACCAGTGAGGACGGGGAGGGTAAAGAGACCCAGTACTTC.

The V and J genes are TRBV11-2 and TRBJ2-3; no clear D gene. The CDR3 length is 14 residues. V lost 2 bases and J lost 0, with 6 bases in between. Germline V CDR1 and CDR2: SGHAT, FQNNGV. The DNA of the CDR3 is TGTGCCAGCAGCTTACTTCCCAGCACAGATACGCAGTATTTT. Translation gives CASSLLPSTDTQYF.

The chain joins TRBV20-1 to TRBJ1-2; D might be TRBD1 (5 bases). Germline-derived CDR1 and CDR2 are DFQATT and SNEGSKA (reference sequence). Trimming stripped 4 bases from V and 4 bases from J, with 10 bases between. The length of the CDR3 is 12 residues. The CDR3 region has the DNA TGCAGTGCTATACAGGCAGCCTATGGCTACACCTTC. Amino acid sequence: CSAIQAAYGYTF.

CDR3 in DNA: TGCAGTGCTAGACGGGACGCCCCGGCGTACGAGCAGTACTTC. This encodes CSARRDAPAYEQYF. The chain uses TRBV20-1 and TRBJ2-7, with D perhaps matching TRBD1 or TRBD2 (5 bases each). V was pared by 2 bases and J by 4 bases, with 15 bases between. Germline V gene sequence: CDR1 DFQATT, CDR2 SNEGSKA (reference sequence). This CDR3 spans 14 amino acids.